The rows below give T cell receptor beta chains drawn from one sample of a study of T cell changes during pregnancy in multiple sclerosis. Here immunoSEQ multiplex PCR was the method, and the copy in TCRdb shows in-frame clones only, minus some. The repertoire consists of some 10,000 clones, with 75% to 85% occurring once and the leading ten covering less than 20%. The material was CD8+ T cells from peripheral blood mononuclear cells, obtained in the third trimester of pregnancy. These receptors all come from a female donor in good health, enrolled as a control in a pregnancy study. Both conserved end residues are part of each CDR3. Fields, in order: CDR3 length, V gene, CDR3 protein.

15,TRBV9,CASSVGGGGWNEQFF
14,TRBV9,CASSVGQGPYGYTF
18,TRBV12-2,CASRLAGGGYSRHYEQYF
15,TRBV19,CASSTPRGESTEAFF
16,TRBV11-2,CASSPLGQIPSYEQYF
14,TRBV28,CASSFGGRNTEAFF
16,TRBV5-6,CASSLSGAGGQETQYF
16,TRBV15,CATSRDRFGRVYEQYF
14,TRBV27,CASSSDRGGYGYTF
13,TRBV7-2,CASSETGSYGYTF
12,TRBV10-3,CAISDVRGEAFF
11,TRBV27,CASSKGNGYTF
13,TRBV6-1,CASSPGQGTEAFF
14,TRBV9,CASEGSGETGELFF
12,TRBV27,CASSLWGDEQFF
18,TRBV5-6,CASSSETPGQGFGQPQHF
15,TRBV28,CASSLSATGGNTIYF
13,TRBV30,CAWTRTENTEAFF
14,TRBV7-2,CASSFSRQVYEQYF
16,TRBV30,CAWSDPRTGDTGELFF
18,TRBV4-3,CASSPGTSGGSSYNEQFF
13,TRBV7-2,CASSEGTAYGYTF
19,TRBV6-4,CASSDTSGGSSSGANVLTF
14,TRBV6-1,CASKFRGAKNIQYF
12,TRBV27,CASSFPGGEQFF
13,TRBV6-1,CASSERLSYEQYF
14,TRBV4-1,CASSQVLDRGEAFF
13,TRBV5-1,CASSLGANYEQYF
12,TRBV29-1,CSVARVNTEAFF
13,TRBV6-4,CASSVSSTDTQYF
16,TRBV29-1,CSVEAYMTGASYEQYF
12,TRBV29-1,CSVREESYEQYF
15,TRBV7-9,CASSPFGRSTGELFF
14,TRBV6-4,CASSEGADTGELFF
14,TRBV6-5,CASSYRGMNTEAFF
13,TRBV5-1,CASSLVRGTEAFF
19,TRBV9,CASSGRDITSGDPYNEQFF
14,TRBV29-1,CSVERLAGHNEQFF
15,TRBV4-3,CASSPSGGEGNEQFF
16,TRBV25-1,CASSELGGGASGELFF
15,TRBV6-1,CASSEDPEGGNIQYF
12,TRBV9,CASSLNTGELFF